This T cell receptor beta chain derives from a study of human T cells and chemical hapten exposure. Study information: Patch testing was performed with 0.01% DPC on the upper back, with reading at 6 days.

TCRdb reprocessed the RACE reads with MiXCR, giving one entry per CDR3 protein. The sample records under 60,000 distinct CDR3 sequences, 9.5% to 10% being singletons. Time point indicated: pre-sensitization, week 0. The treatment: therapeutic diphenylcyclopropenone sensitization with weekly scalp DPC. Total RNA was isolated from whole blood that had not been fractionated. The CDR3 totals 15 residues. The ends were cut back, 6 bases at V and 1 base at J, with 14 bases in the middle. The germline CDR1 and CDR2 sequences are MDHEN and SYDVKM. Overall study findings and caveats: Versus controls, significantly more large CDR3 similarity clusters arose from expanded TCRs. With regard to DPC sensitization, TCRs above 1 in 1000 frequency did not change.

This clonotype was recorded at least ten times. What it recognizes is unknown. This sample comprised whole blood, obtained in connection with sensitization to the hapten diphenylcyclopropenone (DPC). The source is a woman aged 25 to 39 with alopecia areata. Some clones in this sample may be carry-over from other donors' samples. V gene TRBV28 combines with J gene TRBJ2-3; weak D call: TRBD2 (5 bases). The CDR3 is CASSPGKGGTDTQYF. CDR3 DNA: TGTGCCAGCAGCCCCGGGAAGGGAGGCACAGATACGCAGTATTTT.